Sequencing of this TCR beta chain was carried out in a study of blood T cells in healthy people across ages (dated by TCRdb to the mid-2010s). Regarding the study in general: Template switching captured roughly one uniquely barcoded TCR beta cDNA molecule per two T cells in model experiments. For two donors (one aged 18 to 29 and one aged 80 or older), the study analyzed two additional independent replicas of 1 million unique cDNA reads from the same blood draw. To avoid experimental bias, donors of different ages were spread randomly across the sequencing lanes. Age-related changes in TCR beta repertoire diversity were measured in the study by deep sequencing normalized with unique cDNA molecular identifiers. Donors were grouped into four age groups: young (average 16 years), middle-aged (less than 40), aged (62) and long-lived (82). General study outcomes and caveats: Because donor CMV infection status was unknown, age-related changes in expanded clonotypes were potentially confounded. Compared with the aged group, the long-lived group had more naive CD4+ T cells, fewer expanded clones and increased TCR diversity, a pattern suggesting age selection. Estimates of total diversity based on one million sequenced T cells were regarded as lower bounds and as underestimates. Since profiling was done on bulk unsorted PBMCs, naive and antigen-experienced compartments could not be conclusively compared. Observed TCR beta diversity per million T cells fell roughly linearly with age, and a significant reduction was already apparent by age about 36. Observed TCR beta diversity correlated strongly with the percentage of naive T cells measured by flow cytometry.

Systemically healthy Caucasian individuals from Russia, 39 in total and aged roughly 6 to 100 years, were included as donors. About 9.6 milliliters of peripheral blood were collected from each donor into EDTA-treated Vacutainer tubes. Ficoll-Paque density-gradient centrifugation was used to isolate PBMCs, with at least 6 million per sample. Total RNA, at least 6 micrograms per sample, was extracted from PBMCs with Trizol reagent. The percentages of naive CD45RAhigh/CD27high T cells were determined by flow cytometry on a PBMC aliquot from every donor. In regard to this clonotype: Its antigen is still unknown. No qualities accompany the bases; no much larger clone lies one base away.

The protocol used for the library was 5' RACE. Instrument used: Illumina HiSeq 2500. A second roughly 6 to 12 cycle PCR used a sample-barcoded 5' primer and a J-beta primer mix. Each TCR beta cDNA molecule received a unique molecular identifier from a template-switch 5' adaptor carrying 12 random nucleotides. Each sample yielded at least 3 million CDR3-containing paired-end reads. All of the RNA was converted into first-strand cDNA using the Mint cDNA synthesis kit, with a TRBC-specific oligonucleotide serving as the primer. After uracil-DNA glycosylase treatment, a first 18-cycle PCR used universal primers M1SS and BC2_uni_R on all cDNA. Processing in the source paper ran as follows. Normalization of each sample was performed by random selection of 1 million high-quality reads, each carrying a distinct molecular identifier. Reads with shared molecular identifiers were discarded instead of being binned into consensus sequences. MiTCR, set to a Q25 quality threshold and the strictest error-elimination algorithm, was used for CDR3 identification, clonotype clustering and error correction. A nonparametric unseen species model using Euler transformation provided a lower-bound estimate of total TCR beta diversity. TCRdb redid the processing of the public reads, applying fastp at Q25 and MiXCR, and retained in-frame beta chains. Duplicate CDR3 protein sequences are folded into a single record with the most common DNA and genes. TCRdb's processing, not the authors' own work, is the source of the V and J calls. In all, the sample holds some 1.5 million distinct CDR3 sequences, and 28% of those were seen once. About 8% of the sample rests with the top ten.

V gives up 0 bases and J gives up 8 bases, and the segment between their germline ends measures 13 bases. Its CDR3 holds 15 amino acids, cysteine through phenylalanine. Only the CDR3 region is kept as DNA, spanning 45 bases read in frame from base 1. CDR1 and CDR2 were assigned from the germline V gene as LGHNA and YSLEER. The source material was blood. The source of this sequence is a woman aged 25 to 39 in good health. The chain uses TRBV4-3 and TRBJ1-4, with the D gene too uncertain to name. The DNA sequence follows: TGCGCCAGCAGCCAAGATCCCAGGACGGCCGAAAAACTGTTTTTT. Its coded protein is CASSQDPRTAEKLFF.